This TCR beta chain was observed in a study of blood T cells in healthy people across ages. Study context: Template switching captured about one barcoded beta molecule per two T cells.

Whole-study findings and limits: Older age went with lower TCR beta diversity per million T cells, in a roughly linear way. TCR beta diversity was tightly associated with the proportion of naive T cells.

Using a J-beta primer mix together with a sample-barcoded 5' primer, a second PCR was run for roughly 7 to 11 cycles. Each CDR3 protein gets one entry after TCRdb re-called the 5' RACE reads with MiXCR. There are about 1,500,000 distinct CDR3 sequences in the sample; roughly 27% occur only once, and 6.5% to 8.5% lies in the top ten. The V end lost 3 bases, the J end lost 0 bases, and 9 bases lay between the germline ends. The CDR3 is made up of 16 amino acids. Germline V gene sequence: CDR1 SGHTA, CDR2 FQGNSA. This clonotype has a count of ten or more. What it recognizes is unknown. The genes are TRBV7-2 and TRBJ2-6; no clear D. The sample was blood. The receptor's source is a woman aged 30 to 39 in good health. CDR3 in amino acids: CASSFGGSSGANVLTF. Written as DNA, the CDR3 is TGTGCCAGCAGCTTCGGCGGATCCTCTGGGGCCAACGTCCTGACTTTC.